These T cell receptor beta chains were read from a single sample in a study of T cell responses to AZD1222 COVID-19 vaccine. This table comes from immunoSEQ multiplex PCR, and its TCRdb copy is limited to in-frame clones, with some not included. The sample contains 100,000 to 150,000 clones, just over 85% of which appear only once. The starting material was peripheral blood, obtained on day 0 of AZD1222 vaccination. These receptors were collected from an adult in good health. The CDR3 runs from the conserved cysteine through the conserved F or W. A D gene is named only where the DNA matches it firmly. The size of a clone is reported for some rows only, either as once, few or many, or as a class for expanded clones.

TRBJ2-7 | . | . | TRBV3-1/TRBV3-2 | TGTGCCAGCAGCGAAACCGGGGGAATTAGCGAGCAGTACTTC | CASSETGGISEQYF
TRBJ1-4 | . | . | TRBV3-1/TRBV3-2 | TGTGCCAGCAGCCTTCGGACCAGTAATGAAAAACTGTTTTTT | CASSLRTSNEKLFF
TRBJ1-6 | TRBD1 | . | TRBV7-2 | TGTGCCAGCAGCCCAGGGGGTAGCTCCTATAATTCACCCCTCCACTTT | CASSPGGSSYNSPLHF
TRBJ2-3 | . | . | TRBV11-2 | TGTGCCAGCAGCTTAGTACAGGCGCCCTCCACAGATACGCAGTATTTT | CASSLVQAPSTDTQYF
TRBJ2-3 | . | once | TRBV5-1 | TGCGCCAGCAGCTTTGCAAGGGCAAAAATTAGCACAGATACGCAGTATTTT | CASSFARAKISTDTQYF
TRBJ1-2 | . | few | TRBV28 | TGTGCCACCTTCGTTACGGTCTATAACTATGGCTACACCTTC | CATFVTVYNYGYTF
TRBJ2-6 | TRBD1 | . | TRBV28 | TGTGCCAGCAGGAGACAGGGGTCCTCTGGGGCCAACGTCCTGACTTTC | CASRRQGSSGANVLTF
TRBJ1-5 | . | . | TRBV7-8 | TGTGCCAGCATCGAAAGGGGCCCCCGCGGCGAGCAGCCCCAGCATTTT | CASIERGPRGEQPQHF
TRBJ2-5 | . | . | TRBV3-1/TRBV3-2 | TGTGCCAGCAGCCAAGATAGAGGACTAGGGGGAGAGACCCAGTACTTC | CASSQDRGLGGETQYF
TRBJ1-1 | . | . | TRBV28 | TGTGCCAGCAGTTTATGGAGAATGTACACTGAAGCTTTCTTT | CASSLWRMYTEAFF
TRBJ1-1 | TRBD1 | . | TRBV5-1 | TGCGCCAGCAGCTTGGAGGGGGCGGGGGCGCGAACTGAAGCTTTCTTT | CASSLEGAGARTEAFF
TRBJ2-3 | . | . | TRBV6-5 | TGTGCCAGCGCAGTCAGGCGGGGCACAGATACGCAGTATTTT | CASAVRRGTDTQYF
TRBJ1-1 | TRBD1 | . | TRBV5-1 | TGCGCCAGCAGCTTGGCTCAGGGGGCCGGGAACACTGAAGCTTTCTTT | CASSLAQGAGNTEAFF
TRBJ2-3 | . | once | TRBV2 | TGTGCCAGCCTTCCCCTGGGGGGGCTCTCTGGCACAGATACGCAGTATTTT | CASLPLGGLSGTDTQYF
TRBJ1-6 | . | . | TRBV4-1 | TGCGCCAGCAGCCAAGGGTCGTTTGAAGGAACATATAATTCACCCCTCCACTTT | CASSQGSFEGTYNSPLHF
TRBJ1-5 | . | . | TRBV28 | TGTGCCAGCAGTCCGAGCATAGGGCAGGGCGGGCAGCCCCAGCATTTT | CASSPSIGQGGQPQHF
TRBJ2-3 | TRBD2 | . | TRBV6-5 | TGTGCCAGCACCCGGGAGGGCACAGATACGCAGTATTTT | CASTREGTDTQYF
TRBJ2-5 | TRBD1 | . | TRBV27 | TGTGCCAGCAGTTATATTAGGACAGGGGCAGAGACCCAGTACTTC | CASSYIRTGAETQYF
TRBJ1-5 | . | . | TRBV28 | TGTGCCAGCAGTTTTCGCAGGGGAGTTAATCAGCCCCAGCATTTT | CASSFRRGVNQPQHF
TRBJ1-2 | . | . | TRBV12-3/TRBV12-4 | TGTGCCAGCAGTTTCTCTATCGGAAGCGGCTACACCTTC | CASSFSIGSGYTF
TRBJ2-3 | . | once | TRBV7-2 | TGTGCCAGCAGCTTAAGGCGCAGCACAGATACGCAGTATTTT | CASSLRRSTDTQYF
TRBJ2-3 | . | . | TRBV9 | TGTGCCAGCAGCGTAGTAGATACGCAGTATTTT | CASSVVDTQYF
TRBJ2-3 | . | . | TRBV11-1 | TGTGCCAGCAGCTTCAGAAGGGGGGGTGGTACAGATACGCAGTATTTT | CASSFRRGGGTDTQYF
TRBJ2-7 | . | . | TRBV6-5 | TGTGCCAGCATTAAAGAGGGGTCCTACGAGCAGTACTTC | CASIKEGSYEQYF
TRBJ1-5 | . | . | TRBV27 | TGTGCCAGCAGTTACTCCGGGGATAATCAGCCCCAGCATTTT | CASSYSGDNQPQHF
TRBJ2-7 | TRBD1 | . | TRBV10-3 | TGTGCCATCAGTGAGTTTGGACAGGGCGGCTCCTACGAGCAGTACTTC | CAISEFGQGGSYEQYF
TRBJ2-2 | TRBD1 | . | TRBV14 | TGTGCCAGCAGCCAAGTCACAGGGGGGTTTGACACCGGGGAGCTGTTTTTT | CASSQVTGGFDTGELFF
TRBJ2-7 | TRBD1 | . | TRBV4-2 | TGTGCCAGCAGCCAAGATCCGAAGGACGACAGGGAAACCTACGAGCAGTACTTC | CASSQDPKDDRETYEQYF
TRBJ2-6 | . | . | TRBV19 | TGTGCCAGTAGTATGGGAGTCTCTGGGGCCAACGTCCTGACTTTC | CASSMGVSGANVLTF
TRBJ1-5 | TRBD1 | . | TRBV19 | TGTGCCAGTAGTCCGAGGACAGGGGGATATCAGCCCCAGCATTTT | CASSPRTGGYQPQHF
TRBJ2-1 | TRBD2 | . | TRBV11-2 | TGTGCCAGCAGAGGGACTAGCGGCAATGAGCAGTTCTTC | CASRGTSGNEQFF
TRBJ1-6 | . | . | TRBV9 | TGTGCCAGCAGCGTAGGGGCAGGGGATAATTCACCCCTCCACTTT | CASSVGAGDNSPLHF
TRBJ2-7 | TRBD2 | . | TRBV5-5 | TGTGCCAGCAGCTTGCCCGGGACTAGCCCTCTGTACGAGCAGTACTTC | CASSLPGTSPLYEQYF
TRBJ2-3 | . | . | TRBV19 | TGTGCCAGTAGTATTGGTGGGGGGAACACAGATACGCAGTATTTT | CASSIGGGNTDTQYF
TRBJ2-7 | . | few | TRBV20-1 | TGCAGTGCGCCCCAGGAGTACGAGCAGTACTTC | CSAPQEYEQYF
TRBJ2-1 | TRBD1 | . | TRBV25-1 | TGTGCCAGCAGTCTAAGGACAGGGCCTAATGTCTTC | CASSLRTGPNVF
TRBJ1-2 | TRBD1 | . | TRBV7-8 | TGTGCCAGCAGCCCATACCGGGACAGGGAGTTCCAGGGCTACACCTTC | CASSPYRDREFQGYTF
TRBJ2-1 | . | . | TRBV27 | TGTGCCAGCCAACAGGGTGGGAACAATGAGCAGTTCTTC | CASQQGGNNEQFF
TRBJ1-2 | . | . | TRBV12-3/TRBV12-4 | TGTGCCAGCAGTTTCGGGGGTCAGAACGGCTACACCTTC | CASSFGGQNGYTF
TRBJ1-4 | TRBD1 | . | TRBV5-5 | TGTGCCAGCAGCTCCTGGGACAGAACTAATGAAAAACTGTTTTTT | CASSSWDRTNEKLFF
TRBJ1-2 | . | once | TRBV7-8 | TGTGCCAGCAGCTTATGGGGGCCGGGTAACTATGGCTACACCTTC | CASSLWGPGNYGYTF
TRBJ1-4 | . | . | TRBV7-8 | TGTGCCAGCAGCTTAGTGAGGCAGGGAAGTGAAAAACTGTTTTTT | CASSLVRQGSEKLFF